This T cell receptor beta chain stems from a study of cytomegalovirus exposure and HLA in healthy donors. Study outcomes and limitations: Presence/absence results assume similar sequencing depth per donor, which may not hold. Later on, an analysis showed TCR association rates differing by HLA locus, with DRB1 the most and HLA-C the fewest.

Germline V gene lookup returns CDR1 MNHEY and CDR2 SVGAGI. CDR3 length: 14 residues. The V and J ends lost 7 bases and 2 bases respectively, with 14 bases between them. Donors likely had unrecorded immune exposures despite being nominally healthy when sampled. Concerning this clone itself: Its specificity is not known.

Use of 60 Vbeta and 13 Jbeta primers characterized the PCR. TCRdb's table, derived via immunoSEQ multiplex PCR, lists solely in-frame clones and lacks some. This table has fewer than 110,000 clones, less than 85% appearing once. The chain carries TRBV6-5 and TRBJ1-2, with D unclear. The TCR originated in a woman aged 40 to 50 in good health and CMV-seropositive. The specimen was PBMCs. The CDR3 DNA is TGTGCCAGCACACTTTCTCTCGGGAACTATGGCTACACCTTC. Protein: CASTLSLGNYGYTF.